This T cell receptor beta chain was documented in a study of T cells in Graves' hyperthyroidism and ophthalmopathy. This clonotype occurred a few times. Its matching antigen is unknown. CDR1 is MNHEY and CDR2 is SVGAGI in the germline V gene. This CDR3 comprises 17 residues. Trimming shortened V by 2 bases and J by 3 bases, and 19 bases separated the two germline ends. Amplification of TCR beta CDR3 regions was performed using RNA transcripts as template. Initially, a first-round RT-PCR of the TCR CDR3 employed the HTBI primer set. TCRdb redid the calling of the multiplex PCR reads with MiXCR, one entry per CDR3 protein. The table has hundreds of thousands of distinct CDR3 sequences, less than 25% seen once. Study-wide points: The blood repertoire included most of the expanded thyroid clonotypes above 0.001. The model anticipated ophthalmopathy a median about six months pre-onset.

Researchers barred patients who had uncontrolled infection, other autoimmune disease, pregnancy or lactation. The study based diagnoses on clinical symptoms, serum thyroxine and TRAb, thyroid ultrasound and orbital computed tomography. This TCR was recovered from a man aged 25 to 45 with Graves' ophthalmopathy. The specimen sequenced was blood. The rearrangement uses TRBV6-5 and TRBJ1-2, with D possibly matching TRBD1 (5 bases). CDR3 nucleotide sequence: TGTGCCAGCAGTTACCTCGACACGGTTCGGGGGTACTATGGCTACACCTTC. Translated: CASSYLDTVRGYYGYTF.